This TCR beta chain originates from a study of identical twins. Overall study findings and caveats: Because invariant MAIT and iNKT cells could be present, zero-insertion analyses could be partly confounded.

This CDR3 has 12 amino acids. Trimming removed 8 bases at V and 2 bases at J, with 9 bases between. TCRdb passed the 5' RACE reads through MiXCR, listing each CDR3 protein once. Among hundreds of thousands of distinct CDR3 sequences listed, over 15% were seen once. About this clonotype: Its target is not known.

These records were also assigned to another study, of T cells expressing NK-cell markers.

The sample comprised PBMCs. The receptor was isolated from a woman younger than 30 in good health. This chain connects TRBV12-3 or TRBV12-4 to TRBJ2-5; D remains ambiguous. CDR3 amino acids: CASAIIQETQYF. The CDR3 region has the DNA TGTGCCAGCGCGATCATACAAGAGACCCAGTACTTC.